This T cell receptor (beta chain) was found in a study of early T cells in non-severe SARS-CoV-2 infection. Study at large: Sequenced bulk RNA came from whole blood that was unsorted, and chains were unpaired. Findings and caveats of the study: Anti-spike CD8 specificities were favored by VDJdb matching, whose results missed private and CD4 specificities.

Tagging with unique molecular identifiers was applied to individual cDNA molecules. Each CDR3 protein is one row after TCRdb ran MiXCR on the 5' RACE reads. Of more than 65,000 distinct CDR3 sequences listed, 4% to 6% are singletons. This clonotype has only a few counts. Antigen: not known. The CDR3 sequence is 13 residues long. Germline V gives CDR1 SGHRS, CDR2 YFSETQ. V gave up 4 bases and J gave up 7 bases; unmatched junction bases: 3. This chain links TRBV5-1 with TRBJ2-2, with TRBD1 matching over 8 bases. Material: whole blood, obtained at baseline. The source is an adult who was a healthcare worker with PCR-confirmed SARS-CoV-2 infection or an uninfected control (not recorded which). The donor label of this sample is uncertain. CDR3 bases: TGCGCCAGCAGCCAGGACAGGGTCGGGGAGCTGTTTTTT. It yields the protein CASSQDRVGELFF. Full variable domain (remainder filled in from reference TRBV5-1 and TRBJ2-2): KAGVTQTPRYLIKTRGQQVTLSCSPISGHRSVSWYQQTPGQGLQFLFEYFSETQRNKGNFPGRFSGRQFSNSRSEMNVSTLELGDSALYLCASSQDRVGELFFGEGSRLTVL.